One sample yielded the 30 T cell receptor beta chains listed below, sequenced in a study of Tregs in tolerant kidney transplant recipients. Some clones are missing from TCRdb's copy, which holds only in-frame ones; the method was immunoSEQ multiplex PCR. The sample shows roughly 66,000 clones, more than 90% of them seen only once. The material sequenced was CD8+ T cells from blood, taken before the transplant. Receptor source: a human donor who received a combined kidney and bone marrow transplant.

This chain connects TRBV28 to TRBJ2-2, with a weak D call TRBD1 (6 bases). Germline lookup yields CDR1 MDHEN and CDR2 SYDVKM. There are 12 residues in the CDR3. The DNA for the CDR3 is TGTGTCGCAGGACAGACGGGCGGGGAGCTGTTTTTT. It encodes CVAGQTGGELFF.

This rearrangement joins TRBV7-2 to TRBJ2-6; no firm D call. This CDR3 comprises 17 residues. Trimming shortened V by 1 base and J by 0 bases, and 10 bases separated the two germline ends. CDR1 SGHTA and CDR2 FQGNSA come from the germline V gene. The DNA for the CDR3 is TGTGCCAGCAGCTTAGTACCCCGTAGCTCTGGGGCCAACGTCCTGACTTTC. Encoded protein: CASSLVPRSSGANVLTF. Combining the CDR3 with reference TRBV7-2 and TRBJ2-6 gives the whole variable domain GAGVSQSPSNKVTEKGKDVELRCDPISGHTALYWYRQSLGQGLEFLIYFQGNSAPDKSGLPSDRFSAERTGGSVSTLTIQRTQQEDSAVYLCASSLVPRSSGANVLTFGAGSRLTVL.

V usage is TRBV28 and J usage is TRBJ2-1; the D gene is possibly TRBD2 (5 bases). The CDR3 consists of 12 residues. From germline, CDR1 is MDHEN and CDR2 SYDVKM. The V and J ends lost 6 bases and 4 bases respectively, with 7 bases between them. The DNA of the CDR3 is TGTGCCAGCAGACGAGGGTACAATGAGCAGTTCTTC. Its translation: CASRRGYNEQFF.

This chain links TRBV19 with TRBJ2-7, with 7 bases aligning to TRBD1. J gave up 2 bases and V 0 bases, and 4 bases lay outside the gene matches. This CDR3 is built from 15 residues. Per germline, CDR1 LNHDA and CDR2 SQIVND (reference sequence). As DNA, the CDR3 is TGTGCCAGTAGTATAGATTGGGACAGAGCCTACGAGCAGTACTTC. As protein: CASSIDWDRAYEQYF.

The CDR3 sequence: CATSGTRYTDTQYF. The CDR3 nucleotides are TGTGCCACCTCCGGGACTAGATACACAGATACGCAGTATTTT. The V and J genes are TRBV5-4 and TRBJ2-3; TRBD2 matches 8 bases. The CDR3 runs 14 residues. Germline lookup yields CDR1 SGHNT and CDR2 YYREEE (reference sequence). The junction had 8 bases not matched to a gene; V was cut back by 9 bases and J by 2 bases.

The chain is built from TRBV7-2 and TRBJ2-2; TRBD2 matches 7 bases. This CDR3 has 14 amino acids. The germline V gene encodes CDR1 SGHTA and CDR2 FQGNSA. V shed 5 bases and J 6 bases; nucleotides not matched to a gene: 6. In nucleotides, the CDR3 is TGTGCCAGCAGCCTACTAGCGATGTCCGGGGAGCTGTTTTTT. Its translation is CASSLLAMSGELFF.

CDR3 sequence reads: CASSLAGAPSTDTQYF. Written as DNA, the CDR3 is TGTGCCAGCAGCTTAGCGGGAGCGCCGAGCACAGATACGCAGTATTTT. This chain connects TRBV7-9 to TRBJ2-3, with D possibly TRBD2 on 5 matching bases. V was clipped by 0 bases and J by 0 bases, with 10 bases between them. Per the germline V gene, CDR1 is SEHNR and CDR2 is FQNEAQ (reference sequence). The CDR3 consists of 16 residues.

The rearrangement joins TRBV12-5 to TRBJ2-7; 7 bases line up with TRBD1. V trimming: 0 bases; J trimming: 5 bases; junction bases outside the gene matches: 7. The CDR3 loop spans 15 amino acids. Per the germline V gene, CDR1 is LGHNT and CDR2 is FRNRAP. The CDR3 sequence: CASGLVVPGQDEQYF. The DNA of the CDR3 is TGTGCTAGTGGTTTGGTAGTTCCTGGACAGGACGAGCAGTACTTC.

V gene TRBV19 combines with J gene TRBJ2-7; 7 bases are a match to TRBD2. CDR3 length: 15 residues. Germline V CDR1 and CDR2: LNHDA, SQIVND (reference sequence). V lost 6 bases, J lost 5 bases, and 13 bases stayed unmatched. The CDR3 DNA follows: TGTGCCAGTAGGGCAGAAGCGGGGCTTGTCAACGAGCAGTACTTC. It encodes CASRAEAGLVNEQYF. The full variable domain, its missing parts supplied by reference TRBV19 and TRBJ2-7, is DGGITQSPKYLFRKEGQNVTLSCEQNLNHDAMYWYRQDPGQGLRLIYYSQIVNDFQKGDIAEGYSVSREKKESFPLTVTSAQKNPTAFYLCASRAEAGLVNEQYFGPGTRLTVT.

The V and J genes are TRBV10-3 and TRBJ2-5; the D gene is possibly TRBD2 (5 bases). V lost 2 bases to trimming and J lost 4 bases, with 14 bases between them. Germline V gene sequence: CDR1 ENHRY, CDR2 SYGVKD. The CDR3 contains 15 residues. CDR3 bases: TGTGCCATCAGTGAGCCAGCGGAGCCACTAGAGACCCAGTACTTC. This gives the protein CAISEPAEPLETQYF.

The chain has TRBV7-9 and TRBJ1-1, with D possibly being TRBD1 (5 bases). This CDR3 has 12 residues. Trimming cost V 3 bases and J 9 bases, with 11 bases left between them. The germline V gene encodes CDR1 SEHNR and CDR2 FQNEAQ (reference sequence). CDR3 in DNA: TGTGCCAGCAGCTTCTGGGGCGATCAAGCTTTCTTT. Translated: CASSFWGDQAFF.

The chain is built from TRBV6-1 and TRBJ2-7, with D possibly being TRBD2 (6 bases). CDR3 length: 15 residues. V lost 1 base, J lost 4 bases, and 14 bases lay in between. CDR1 is MNHNS, CDR2 SASEGT, per germline. The CDR3 region is CASSEGEDLSYEQYF. DNA for the CDR3: TGTGCCAGCAGTGAAGGGGAGGACCTTTCGTACGAGCAGTACTTC.

A single count supports this clone. The chain links TRBV11-2 to TRBJ2-3, with D uncertain. Trimming shortened V by 3 bases and J by 2 bases, and 12 bases separated the two germline ends. Germline V gene data show CDR1 as SGHAT and CDR2 as FQNNGV. This CDR3 is built from 15 residues. The chain's CDR3 is CASSFEAYHTDTQYF. In DNA, the CDR3 is TGTGCCAGCAGCTTTGAAGCCTACCACACAGATACGCAGTATTTT.

The V call is TRBV2, the J call TRBJ2-5, with no clear D. The CDR3 length is 13 residues. V lost 2 bases to trimming and J lost 5 bases, with 9 bases between them. Per germline, CDR1 SNHLY and CDR2 FYNNEI. The chain's CDR3 is CASSELLRETQYF. DNA of the CDR3: TGTGCCAGCAGTGAACTTCTCCGGGAGACCCAGTACTTC.

A single count supports this clone. One junction end does not reproduce the germline sequence, and a read error may be involved. This sample also contains other DNA sequences that code for the same CDR3. V usage is TRBV6-1 and J usage is TRBJ1-6; the match to TRBD1 covers 7 bases. The CDR3 runs 15 residues. The germline gives CDR1 MNHNS, CDR2 SASEGT. The CDR3 region is CASSESTGDNSPLHF. The CDR3 nucleotides are TGTGCCAGCAGTGAATCCACAGGGGATAATTCCCCCCTCCACTTT.

The chain uses TRBV25-1 and TRBJ1-6; D is uncertain. This CDR3 is built from 13 residues. V lost 5 bases and J 13 bases, leaving 15 bases between the germline ends. Germline V lookup: CDR1 MGHDK, CDR2 SYGVNS. DNA for the CDR3: TGTGCCAGCAGTAGTACCTTGAGGTCGCCCCTCCACTTT. Translated: CASSSTLRSPLHF. The whole variable domain, remainder taken from reference TRBV25-1 and TRBJ1-6, is EADIYQTPRYLVIGTGKKITLECSQTMGHDKMYWYQQDPGMELHLIHYSYGVNSTEKGDLSSESTVSRIRTEHFPLTLESARPSHTSQYLCASSSTLRSPLHFGNGTRLTVT.

V gene TRBV5-8 combines with J gene TRBJ2-3, with 11 bases aligning to TRBD2. The CDR3 loop spans 16 amino acids. Germline V CDR1 and CDR2: SGHTS, YDEGEE. Trimming cost V 4 bases and J 3 bases; bases outside gene matches: 7. CDR3 sequence (DNA): TGTGCCAGCAGCCAAGGCGGACTAGCGGGTACAGATACGCAGTATTTT. Translated, it gives CASSQGGLAGTDTQYF.

The rearrangement joins TRBV13 to TRBJ2-2; D is possibly TRBD2 (6 bases). Germline loops: CDR1 PRHDT, CDR2 FYEKMQ (reference sequence). V was pared by 1 base and J by 2 bases, with 11 bases between. The CDR3 has 16 amino acids. The CDR3 loop is CASSLDLATNTGELFF. The CDR3 region has the DNA TGTGCCAGCAGCTTAGATCTAGCGACCAACACCGGGGAGCTGTTTTTT.

This chain uses TRBV7-6 with TRBJ2-1; D possibly corresponds to TRBD2 (6 bases). The CDR3 spans 18 residues. Trimming took 4 bases from V and 9 from J, leaving 28 bases between them. Per the germline V gene, CDR1 is SGHVS and CDR2 is FNYEAQ. CDR3 sequence: CASSSGRPGLVRLSEQFF. Written as DNA, the CDR3 is TGTGCCAGCAGCTCAGGGAGACCGGGACTTGTACGACTGAGTGAGCAGTTCTTC.

This chain uses TRBV19 with TRBJ2-7, with TRBD2 matching 9 bases. Unmatched junction bases numbered 2, after V lost 3 bases and J lost 2 bases. Germline V gives CDR1 LNHDA, CDR2 SQIVND (reference sequence). This CDR3 contains 14 residues. CDR3 sequence (DNA): TGTGCCAGTAGTATGACTAGCGGTCCCTACGAGCAGTACTTC. Its translation is CASSMTSGPYEQYF. The full variable domain, its missing parts supplied by reference TRBV19 and TRBJ2-7, is DGGITQSPKYLFRKEGQNVTLSCEQNLNHDAMYWYRQDPGQGLRLIYYSQIVNDFQKGDIAEGYSVSREKKESFPLTVTSAQKNPTAFYLCASSMTSGPYEQYFGPGTRLTVT.

This rearrangement joins TRBV10-2 to TRBJ1-5; D might be TRBD1 (6 bases). Germline CDR1 and CDR2: WSHSY and SAAADI. This CDR3 is 15 amino acids long. V shed 2 bases and J shed 7 bases, with 15 bases lying between them. CDR3 region: CASSEAGTLAQPQHF. In DNA, the CDR3 is TGCGCCAGCAGTGAGGCCGGGACATTAGCCCAGCCCCAGCATTTT.

This clone was observed once. This rearrangement joins TRBV13 to TRBJ2-3; D perhaps matches TRBD1 (6 bases). Germline CDR1 PRHDT, CDR2 FYEKMQ (reference sequence). Trimming took 0 bases from V and 2 from J, leaving 18 bases between them. CDR3 length: 18 amino acids. The CDR3 loop reads CASSLGLRQESNTDTQYF. For the CDR3, the DNA is TGTGCCAGCAGCTTAGGCCTGAGACAGGAGTCGAACACAGATACGCAGTATTTT. The complete variable domain, with remaining parts taken from reference TRBV13 and TRBJ2-3, reads AAGVIQSPRHLIKEKRETATLKCYPIPRHDTVYWYQQGPGQDPQFLISFYEKMQSDKGSIPDRFSAQQFSDYHSELNMSSLELGDSALYFCASSLGLRQESNTDTQYFGPGTRLTVL.

This chain connects TRBV5-1 to TRBJ2-5; D remains ambiguous. The CDR3 is made up of 16 amino acids. CDR1 is SGHRS and CDR2 is YFSETQ in the germline V gene. V gave up 1 base and J gave up 0 bases, with 13 bases separating them. CDR3 DNA sequence: TGCGCCAGCAGCTTGCAGACCGTGCGGTACCAAGAGACCCAGTACTTC. This translates into CASSLQTVRYQETQYF.

V is TRBV9 and J is TRBJ1-1, with D tentatively TRBD1 (5 bases). V dropped 3 bases and J dropped 8 bases, with 14 bases sitting between them. This CDR3 is 13 amino acids long. Germline lookup yields CDR1 SGDLS and CDR2 YYNGEE. The DNA for the CDR3 is TGTGCCAGCAGCGGCACAGGCAGCTTAGAAGCTTTCTTT. It yields the protein CASSGTGSLEAFF. Variable domain in full (rest from reference TRBV9 and TRBJ1-1): DSGVTQTPKHLITATGQRVTLRCSPRSGDLSVYWYQQSLDQGLQFLIQYYNGEERAKGNILERFSAQQFPDLHSELNLSSLELGDSALYFCASSGTGSLEAFFGQGTRLTVV.

This chain links TRBV6-5 with TRBJ1-2; weak D call: TRBD1 (5 bases). The CDR3 spans 13 residues. Deletions cut 6 bases from V and 4 bases from J, with 12 bases between. Germline V lookup: CDR1 MNHEY, CDR2 SVGAGI. The CDR3 loop reads CASSYAGGYGYTF. The CDR3 bases are TGTGCCAGCAGCTACGCGGGGGGCTATGGCTACACCTTC.

This CDR3 is CASSSGRARDQPQHF. The CDR3, as DNA: TGTGCCAGCAGTTCAGGCAGGGCCAGGGATCAGCCCCAGCATTTT. The V gene is TRBV28, the J gene TRBJ1-5, with a tentative D call TRBD1 (5 bases). Trimming cost V 4 bases and J 5 bases, with 15 bases left between them. Per the germline V gene, CDR1 is MDHEN and CDR2 is SYDVKM. The CDR3 consists of 15 residues.

V and J are TRBV4-3 and TRBJ2-7; 7 bases match TRBD1. V trimming: 1 base; J trimming: 3 bases; junction bases outside the gene matches: 6. The CDR3 covers 15 residues. Germline assignment: CDR1 LGHNA and CDR2 YSLEER. The CDR3 sequence: CASSQGQGAVYEQYF. The CDR3 DNA reads as TGCGCCAGCAGCCAAGGACAGGGTGCTGTCTACGAGCAGTACTTC.

This chain joins TRBV29-1 and TRBJ2-5; tentatively, D is TRBD2 (6 bases). This CDR3 is 13 amino acids long. Germline V gene sequence: CDR1 SQVTM, CDR2 ANQGSEA. Trimming stripped 2 bases from V and 7 bases from J, with 14 bases between. The CDR3 DNA reads TGCAGCGTTGAACACCCTACCGGGGGGACCCAGTACTTC. Its translation: CSVEHPTGGTQYF. The variable domain in full, with the rest retrieved from reference TRBV29-1 and TRBJ2-5, is SAVISQKPSRDICQRGTSLTIQCQVDSQVTMMFWYRQQPGQSLTLIATANQGSEATYESGFVIDKFPISRPNLTFSTLTVSNMSPEDSSIYLCSVEHPTGGTQYFGPGTRLLVL.

This rearrangement joins TRBV19 to TRBJ2-7, with a tentative D call TRBD1 (6 bases). The CDR3 covers 15 residues. V shed 5 bases and J shed 2 bases, with 16 bases lying between them. Per the germline V gene, CDR1 is LNHDA and CDR2 is SQIVND (reference sequence). In DNA form, the CDR3 reads TGTGCCAGTAGTGTCAACCAGGGGATACCCTACGAGCAGTACTTC. It codes for CASSVNQGIPYEQYF.

V usage is TRBV7-6 and J usage is TRBJ1-1; D remains ambiguous. The V gene lost 5 bases and the J gene lost 1 base, with 8 bases spanning the gap. CDR1 SGHVS and CDR2 FNYEAQ come from the germline V gene. The CDR3 has 13 amino acids. CDR3 nucleotide sequence: TGTGCCAGCAGCCTAGAGCCGAACACTGAAGCTTTCTTT. Encoded protein: CASSLEPNTEAFF.